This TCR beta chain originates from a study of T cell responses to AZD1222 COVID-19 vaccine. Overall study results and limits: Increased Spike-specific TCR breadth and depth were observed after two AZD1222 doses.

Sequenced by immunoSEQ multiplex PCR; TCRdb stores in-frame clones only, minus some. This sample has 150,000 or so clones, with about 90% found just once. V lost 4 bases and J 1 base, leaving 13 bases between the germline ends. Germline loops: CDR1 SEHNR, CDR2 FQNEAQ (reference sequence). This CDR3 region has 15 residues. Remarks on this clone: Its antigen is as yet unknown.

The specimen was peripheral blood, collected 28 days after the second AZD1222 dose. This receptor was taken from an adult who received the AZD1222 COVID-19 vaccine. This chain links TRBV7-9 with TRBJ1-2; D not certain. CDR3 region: CASSSPGFINYGYTF. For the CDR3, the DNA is TGTGCCAGCAGCTCGCCGGGATTCATTAACTATGGCTACACCTTC.